Listed below are T cell receptor beta chains from one sample, sequenced in a study of shared clonotypes between healthy human individuals. Clones were sequenced by immunoSEQ multiplex PCR, and TCRdb holds only the in-frame ones, with some missing. The table lists around 2,000,000 clones, about 95% of them singletons. The sample consisted of naive CD8+ T cells sorted from blood. These receptors all stem from a man aged 18-30 years in good health. The CDR3 runs from the conserved cysteine through the conserved F or W.

j_call v_call cdr3_aa
TRBJ2-2 TRBV6-5 CASNPGQGFGELFF
TRBJ1-2 TRBV6-5 CASSYSWAGEDGGYTF
TRBJ1-1 TRBV9 CASSVSTSQGHTEAFF
TRBJ2-5 TRBV18 CASSPDRAPQETQYF
TRBJ2-7 TRBV7-2 CASSLEGTPLTSYEQYF
TRBJ2-5 TRBV11-2 CASSFVGTQETQYF
TRBJ1-1 TRBV19 CATTGTGVEAFF
TRBJ2-7 TRBV7-6 CASSSGIEQYF
TRBJ2-7 TRBV5-1 CASSLEQGAYEQYF
TRBJ1-1 TRBV6-1 CASSATGNTEAFF
TRBJ1-4 TRBV7-9 CASSLSGSRGSTTNEKLFF
TRBJ2-7 TRBV28 CASEKDPYEQYF
TRBJ2-7 TRBV6-5 CASSYSGGLEQYF
TRBJ2-3 TRBV28 CAILAPIGDTQYF
TRBJ1-2 TRBV11-3 CASRQTGGDGYTF
TRBJ2-3 TRBV7-2 CASSWGGGTDTQYF
TRBJ2-5 TRBV11-2 CASSLPSGGQETQYF
TRBJ2-2 TRBV11-2 CASSLDRTGGLYTGELFF
TRBJ1-5 TRBV29-1 CSVGEGMTQPQHF
TRBJ2-6 TRBV4-1 CASSQEGASSGANVLTF
TRBJ1-2 TRBV28 CASSYTGEMGNTF
TRBJ1-1 TRBV27 CASSGGTGNTEAFF
TRBJ2-4 TRBV19 CATSGENIQYF
TRBJ2-7 TRBV30 CAWSQLYPTVEQYF
TRBJ1-2 TRBV6-5 CASSYDGVSWDGYTF
TRBJ2-7 TRBV27 CVSSVTGTSYEQYF
TRBJ2-7 TRBV7-8 CASSQPDRGSYEQYF
TRBJ2-1 TRBV4-1 CASSHERGAPAYNEQFF
TRBJ2-3 TRBV14 CASSLVGRGFGAQYF
TRBJ2-7 TRBV4-3 CASSQDQGTLTYEQYF
TRBJ1-2 TRBV29-1 CSADPLEAGGYTF
TRBJ1-2 TRBV27 CASSHSTGPFYGYTF
TRBJ2-1 TRBV4-1 CASSQRGGPYNEQFF
TRBJ2-2 TRBV9 CASSADGTGELFF
TRBJ2-7 TRBV4-1 CASSPQGTPMSYEQYF
TRBJ2-7 TRBV18 CASSPPFGGDEQYF
TRBJ2-1 TRBV6-6 CASSYSDGEYNEQFF
TRBJ1-6 TRBV7-2 CASSLRDFNSPLHF
TRBJ2-5 TRBV7-7 CASSLGPAETQYF
TRBJ1-5 TRBV28 CASSSLKTGVSNQPQHF
TRBJ2-3 TRBV7-3 CASSSGEASTDTQYF
TRBJ2-7 TRBV2 CASSGHFSYEQYF
TRBJ2-7 TRBV5-8 CASSIRTGRAYEQYF
TRBJ2-3 TRBV28 CATQWETGGTVDTQYF
TRBJ2-1 TRBV25-1 CATNSPGSNEQFF
TRBJ2-7 TRBV28 CASSFVGSSYEQYF
TRBJ1-1 TRBV14 CASSQDRVTDTEAFF
TRBJ2-2 TRBV9 CASSSPRGASGGELFF
TRBJ2-7 TRBV29-1 CSVQQGHSYEQYF
TRBJ2-3 TRBV6-1 CASSTQVGVADTQYF
TRBJ1-2 TRBV27 CASSPGQANYGYTF
TRBJ1-2 TRBV6-5 CAARRTAGGYTF
TRBJ1-2 TRBV13 CASSLGQGARDGYTF
TRBJ1-2 TRBV5-4 CASSLRGQGPNYGYTF
TRBJ1-2 TRBV14 CASSPNSHNYGYTF
TRBJ2-3 TRBV7-9 CASSSSDRISTDTQYF
TRBJ1-2 TRBV27 CASTGGQGYTF
TRBJ2-1 TRBV30 CAWSRTVSSYNEQFF
TRBJ2-2 TRBV4-1 CASSPQINTGELFF